The T cell receptor beta chain described here comes from a study of cytomegalovirus exposure and HLA in healthy donors. As for this clone: Its target is unknown.

The study's findings and limits: A list of around 160 TCR beta chains associated with cytomegalovirus was given. Later, an analysis found that TCR clusters from the first cohort tended to co-occur in the 120 or so validation repertoires. While the bulk of TCR sequences proved rare, some public TCRs turned up in many donors.

Data came from immunoSEQ multiplex PCR; TCRdb stores just in-frame clones and leaves some out. Here the sample spans some 330,000 clones, roughly 89% being singletons. There are 13 residues in the CDR3. Germline V gene sequence: CDR1 SEHNR, CDR2 FQNEAQ (reference sequence). Deletions cut 5 bases from V and 5 bases from J, with 12 bases between. The donors belonged to the approximately 110-subject validation cohort, separate from the 666-subject first cohort. What was sequenced was PBMCs. The chain couples TRBV7-9 to TRBJ2-5, with D maybe TRBD2 (5 bases). This TCR derives from a woman aged 18-29 years in good health and CMV-seronegative. CDR3 in DNA: TGTGCCAGCAGCCAGCCCAGAGGGGAGACCCAGTACTTC. It specifies CASSQPRGETQYF.